Presented here are 7 T cell receptor beta chains from one specimen sequenced in a study of breast tumors, draining lymph nodes, adjacent tissues. TCRdb reprocessed the multiplex PCR reads with MiXCR, giving one entry per CDR3 protein. The repertoire holds about 200,000 distinct CDR3 sequences, 30% to 40% seen once, with about 4.5% in the top ten. Breast cancer patients provided tissue from their axillary draining lymph nodes. Input material: axillary lymph node tissue. The origin of the receptors is a female donor with breast cancer. Some clones in this sample may be carry-over from other donors' samples.

The chain couples TRBV15 to TRBJ2-5, with D possibly TRBD2 on 5 matching bases. V was clipped by 3 bases and J by 2 bases, with 7 bases between them. The length of the CDR3 is 13 residues. From germline, CDR1 is LNHNV and CDR2 YYDKDF (reference sequence). The CDR3 is CATSRRAQETQYF. The DNA of the CDR3 is TGTGCCACCAGCAGGCGGGCTCAAGAGACCCAGTACTTC. The variable domain in full, with the rest retrieved from reference TRBV15 and TRBJ2-5, is DAMVIQNPRYQVTQFGKPVTLSCSQTLNHNVMYWYQQKSSQAPKLLFHYYDKDFNNEADTPDNFQSRRPNTSFCFLDIRSPGLGDTAMYLCATSRRAQETQYFGPGTRLLVL.

This clonotype was detected a few times. This may stem from a read error, because a much larger clone lies one nucleotide away. The CDR3 spells CASSPQGGNTGEPFF. CDR3 sequence (DNA): TGTGCCAGCAGCCCACAGGGGGGGAACACCGGGGAGCCGTTTTTT. This chain uses TRBV9 with TRBJ2-2; a weak D match, TRBD1 (8 bases). The germline gives CDR1 SGDLS, CDR2 YYNGEE. The CDR3 is 15 residues long.

This clonotype appeared many times. The gene calls are TRBV14 and TRBJ2-1; 9 positions agree with TRBD2. The CDR3 sequence is 15 residues long. The trim removed 3 bases at V and 4 bases at J, leaving 4 bases unmatched. The germline CDR1 and CDR2 sequences are SGHDN and FVKESK. In DNA, the CDR3 is TGTGCCAGCAGCCAGACTAGCGGTTGGTACAATGAGCAGTTCTTC. Translation gives CASSQTSGWYNEQFF.

This clonotype was observed a few times. Given a much more abundant clone one base away, this may be a read error. The chain combines TRBV5-6 with TRBJ2-5; no clear D. Germline lookup yields CDR1 SGHDT and CDR2 YYEEEE. The CDR3 spans 15 residues. V lost 4 bases and J 4 bases, leaving 17 bases between the germline ends. CDR3 residues: CASSPLKAIRETQYF. The CDR3, as DNA: TGTGCCAGCAGCCCCTTGAAGGCCATAAGAGAGACCCAGTACTTC.

For the CDR3, the DNA is TGTGCCAGCACCCTCGGGATGATCACCGGGGAGACCCAGTACTTC. It codes for CASTLGMITGETQYF. The chain couples TRBV2 to TRBJ2-5; TRBD2 is a possible D gene (5 bases). The CDR3 is made up of 15 amino acids. V dropped 7 bases and J dropped 5 bases, with 20 bases sitting between them. Per the germline V gene, CDR1 is SNHLY and CDR2 is FYNNEI.

There are many counts of this clonotype. The V and J genes are TRBV9 and TRBJ1-2; tentative D call: TRBD1 (6 bases). The germline V gene encodes CDR1 SGDLS and CDR2 YYNGEE. V lost 0 bases to trimming and J lost 5 bases, with 14 bases between them. This CDR3 is built from 15 residues. The CDR3 loop reads CASSVDPRQVYGYTF. The CDR3, as DNA: TGTGCCAGCAGCGTAGACCCTCGACAGGTATATGGCTACACCTTC.

Ten or more counts support this clonotype. The gene calls are TRBV19 and TRBJ1-5; no firm D call. V lost 3 bases to trimming and J lost 0 bases, with 12 bases between them. The CDR3 has 16 residues. Looked up from germline, CDR1 is LNHDA and CDR2 is SQIVND (reference sequence). CDR3 DNA sequence: TGTGCCAGTAGTATGGGTCAGAGTTATAGCAATCAGCCCCAGCATTTT. Its protein is CASSMGQSYSNQPQHF. The full variable domain, its missing parts supplied by reference TRBV19 and TRBJ1-5, is DGGITQSPKYLFRKEGQNVTLSCEQNLNHDAMYWYRQDPGQGLRLIYYSQIVNDFQKGDIAEGYSVSREKKESFPLTVTSAQKNPTAFYLCASSMGQSYSNQPQHFGDGTRLSIL.